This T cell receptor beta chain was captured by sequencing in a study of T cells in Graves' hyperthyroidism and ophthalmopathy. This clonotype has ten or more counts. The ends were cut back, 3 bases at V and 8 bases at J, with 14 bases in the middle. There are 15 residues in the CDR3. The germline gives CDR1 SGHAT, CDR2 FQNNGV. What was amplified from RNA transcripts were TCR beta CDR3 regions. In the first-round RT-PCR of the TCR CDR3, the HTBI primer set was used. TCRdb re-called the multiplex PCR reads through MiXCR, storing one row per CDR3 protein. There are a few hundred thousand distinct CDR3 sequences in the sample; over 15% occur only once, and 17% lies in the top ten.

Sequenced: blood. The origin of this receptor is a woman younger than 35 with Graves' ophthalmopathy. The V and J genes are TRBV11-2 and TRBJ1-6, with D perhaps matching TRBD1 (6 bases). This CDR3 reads CASSFLAGGDSPLHF. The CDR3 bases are TGTGCCAGCAGCTTTTTGGCGGGGGGCGATTCACCCCTCCACTTT.